The present entry profiles one T cell receptor beta chain with its context. CDR3 size: 13 residues. V lost 4 bases to trimming and J lost 5 bases, with 9 bases between them. Germline assignment: CDR1 SNHLY and CDR2 FYNNEI. This entry belongs to a study of control samples from healthy donors and cancer patients. The protocol was immunoSEQ multiplex PCR, while the TCRdb copy is restricted to in-frame clones and leaves out a portion. This sample has under 70,000 clones, with 90% found just once. The J gene is TRBJ2-1, the V gene TRBV2; possibly TRBD1 or TRBD2 for D (5 bases each). The sequence derives from a woman between 45 and 65 years old with colorectal cancer. Sequencing used PBMCs. The CDR3 is CASSGDLNNEQFF. In DNA form, the CDR3 reads TGTGCCAGCAGTGGGGACCTGAACAATGAGCAGTTCTTC.